This T cell receptor beta chain appears in the sequencing data of a study of cytomegalovirus exposure and HLA in healthy donors. Regarding the study as a whole: Reported performance of the classifier showed diagnosis of cytomegalovirus status with high specificity and sensitivity. It was confirmed in vitro that a few of the CMV-associated chains were specific for CMV antigens. Cytomegalovirus-associated status was assigned to approximately 160 TCR beta chains.

The roughly 120-subject validation cohort, separate from the 666-subject first cohort, included the donors. Of note for this clone: The antigen is not known.

Sequenced by immunoSEQ multiplex PCR; TCRdb stores in-frame clones only, minus some. The sample holds roughly 250,000 clones, 90% seen once. CDR3 length: 13 residues. V was trimmed by 3 bases and J by 3 bases, leaving 8 bases between them. Germline lookup yields CDR1 KGHSH and CDR2 LQKENI. The clonotype originates from a woman under 30 in good health and CMV-seronegative. The rearrangement uses TRBV18 and TRBJ1-1; no firm D call. Material for sequencing was PBMCs. This CDR3 reads CASSPSRDTEAFF. Written as DNA, the CDR3 is TGTGCCAGCTCACCGTCGAGGGACACTGAAGCTTTCTTT.